This entry lists 6 T cell receptor beta chains sequenced from one sample in a study of T cells in Graves' hyperthyroidism and ophthalmopathy. The TCR beta CDR3 regions underwent amplification using RNA transcripts as the source. During a first-round RT-PCR of the TCR CDR3, the HTBI primer set was used. TCRdb reprocessed the multiplex PCR reads via MiXCR and lists one record per CDR3 protein. Among approximately 400,000 distinct CDR3 sequences listed, 15% to 18% were seen once. Specimen: blood. These receptors were obtained from a young woman with Graves' hyperthyroidism that later progressed to Graves' ophthalmopathy.

The chain uses TRBV7-2 and TRBJ2-5, with TRBD2 matching over 10 bases. Germline V lookup: CDR1 SGHTA, CDR2 FQGNSA. The CDR3 runs 15 residues. The V segment lost 6 bases and the J segment 4 bases; nucleotides outside the gene matches: 8. CDR3 in DNA: TGTGCCAGCAGTTTATACCTAGCGGGAGTAGAGACCCAGTACTTC. Translating it yields CASSLYLAGVETQYF.

This clonotype has ten or more counts. The gene calls are TRBV28 and TRBJ1-2; D gene uncertain. Looked up from germline, CDR1 is MDHEN and CDR2 is SYDVKM. The CDR3 has 16 residues. V shed 7 bases and J shed 8 bases, with 26 bases lying between them. CDR3 sequence reads: CASTISRASLMYGYTF. CDR3 sequence (DNA): TGTGCCAGCACCATTTCCCGGGCCTCACTAATGTACGGCTACACCTTC.

This clonotype has ten or more counts. The chain is built from TRBV28 and TRBJ2-5; possibly TRBD1 or TRBD2 for D (5 bases each). Germline V gene sequence: CDR1 MDHEN, CDR2 SYDVKM. This CDR3 spans 14 amino acids. V dropped 5 bases and J dropped 4 bases, with 14 bases sitting between them. DNA for the CDR3: TGTGCCAGCAGTGCGATTGGGGGTGGAGAGACCCAGTACTTC. Translated: CASSAIGGGETQYF.

This clonotype was counted a few times. The rearrangement uses TRBV5-6 and TRBJ1-1; 9 nucleotides line up with TRBD1. Germline assignment: CDR1 SGHDT and CDR2 YYEEEE. The CDR3 runs 14 residues. Germline trimming cut 0 bases from V and 3 bases from J; bases unmatched to any gene: 0. The CDR3 is CASSLGDRDTEAFF. As DNA, the CDR3 is TGTGCCAGCAGCTTGGGGGACAGGGACACTGAAGCTTTCTTT. Full variable domain (rest looked up from reference TRBV5-6 and TRBJ1-1): DAGVTQSPTHLIKTRGQQVTLRCSPKSGHDTVSWYQQALGQGPQFIFQYYEEEERQRGNFPDRFSGHQFPNYSSELNVNALLLGDSALYLCASSLGDRDTEAFFGQGTRLTVV.

CDR3 in amino acids: CASSTSDSLEAFF. CDR3 DNA: TGTGCCAGCAGCACCTCGGACAGCCTTGAAGCTTTCTTT. V is TRBV9 and J is TRBJ1-1, with D possibly matching TRBD1 (6 bases). Germline assignment: CDR1 SGDLS and CDR2 YYNGEE. Trimming pared 4 bases from V and 7 bases from J, leaving 14 bases between. The CDR3 spans 13 residues.

This clonotype has more than one count but fewer than ten. The V call is TRBV27, the J call TRBJ2-5, with D tentatively TRBD1 (6 bases). Trimming stripped 7 bases from V and 7 bases from J, with 19 bases between. There are 14 residues in the CDR3. Germline loops: CDR1 MNHEY, CDR2 SMNVEV (reference sequence). This CDR3 reads CASTGTRGVGTQYF. The CDR3 DNA follows: TGTGCCAGCACCGGGACCAGGGGTGTTGGGACCCAGTACTTC.